This T cell receptor beta chain was documented in a study of regulatory T cells in long-lasting Graves disease. Library construction for TCR beta used iRepertoire HTBI primers and Arm-PCR of CDR3 regions. TCRdb passed the multiplex PCR reads through MiXCR, listing each CDR3 protein once. Seen here are about 310,000 distinct CDR3 sequences, approximately 20% observed once, and the top ten hold about two fifths. Time point here: newly diagnosed GD, antithyroid drugs for less than 3 months. With RNA extracted from PBMCs as input, the TCR library was made. This clonotype was picked up many times. The sample was peripheral blood mononuclear cells (PBMCs), taken at new diagnosis, from a patient treated with antithyroid drugs. This sequence was found in a female donor with Graves disease.

CDR3 protein: CASSQESIRAPKNTEAFF. CDR3 nucleotides: TGTGCCAGCAGCCAAGAGAGTATTAGGGCCCCGAAAAACACTGAAGCTTTCTTT. The genes are TRBV3-1 and TRBJ1-1; D uncertain. This CDR3 spans 18 amino acids. Deletions cut 0 bases from V and 2 bases from J, with 19 bases between. Germline V gene sequence: CDR1 LGHDT, CDR2 YNNKEL (reference sequence).